This entry features one TCR beta chain sequence. Antigen specificity is unknown. The data belong to a study of T cell responses to AZD1222 COVID-19 vaccine. Study summary: Pooled samples include second doses given at about 4 or 12 weeks. Study-wide results and limits: CD4 TCRs associated with vaccination spanned spike, dominating at 160-218 and 743-854. Baseline serology detected seropositivity in only six or seven AZD1222 recipients.

CDR3 size: 13 residues. The germline V gene encodes CDR1 KGHSH and CDR2 LQKENI. V lost 6 bases to trimming and J lost 10 bases; unmatched junction nucleotides: 3. Clones were sequenced by immunoSEQ multiplex PCR, and TCRdb holds only the in-frame ones, with some missing. The sample holds roughly 120,000 clones, just over 85% seen once. This chain connects TRBV18 to TRBJ2-2; 12 bases are a match to TRBD1. This TCR came from an adult in good health. The sample in question was peripheral blood, obtained on day 0 of AZD1222 vaccination. DNA of the CDR3: TGTGCCAGCTCCGGGACAGGGGGCTTGGAGCTGTTTTTT. The encoded protein is CASSGTGGLELFF.